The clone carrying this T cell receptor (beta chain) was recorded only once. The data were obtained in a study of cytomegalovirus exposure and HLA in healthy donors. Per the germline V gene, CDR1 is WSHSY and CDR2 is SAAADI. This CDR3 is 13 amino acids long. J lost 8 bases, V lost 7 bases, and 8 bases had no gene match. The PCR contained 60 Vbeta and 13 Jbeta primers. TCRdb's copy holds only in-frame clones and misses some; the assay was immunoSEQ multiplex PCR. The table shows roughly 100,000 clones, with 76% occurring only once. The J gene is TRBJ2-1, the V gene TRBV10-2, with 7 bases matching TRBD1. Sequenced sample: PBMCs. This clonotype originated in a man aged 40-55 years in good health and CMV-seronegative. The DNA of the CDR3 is TGCGCCAGCACCATGACAGGGATCGATGAGCAGTTCTTC. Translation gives CASTMTGIDEQFF.